This TCR beta chain derives from a study of graft-versus-host responses after intestinal transplantation. Overall study: Each recipient received a multivisceral, liver-intestinal, or isolated intestinal graft.

Produced via immunoSEQ multiplex PCR; TCRdb's table is partial and in-frame only. The table shows 20,000 to 25,000 clones, with roughly nine tenths occurring only once. V gave up 3 bases and J gave up 4 bases; unmatched junction bases: 2. Germline lookup yields CDR1 MRHNA and CDR2 SNTAGT. The CDR3 runs 14 residues. This clone was counted only a few times. This specimen consisted of PBMCs, obtained just over 64 days after intestinal transplantation. The clonotype comes from a human patient who received an intestinal transplant, so some T cells may come from the graft donor. V usage is TRBV6-4 and J usage is TRBJ2-3; 9 bases line up with TRBD2. This CDR3 reads CASSERGGPDTQYF. As DNA, the CDR3 is TGTGCCAGCAGTGAGCGGGGGGGCCCAGATACGCAGTATTTT.